This T cell receptor beta chain is drawn from a study of T cell repertoires in ileal Crohn's disease. Indicated time point: neoterminal ileum biopsy at postoperative endoscopy, about 6 months after surgery. In germline, CDR1 is SQVTM, CDR2 ANQGSEA. V lost 7 bases and J 12 bases, leaving 22 bases between the germline ends. This CDR3 comprises 13 residues. This table comes from immunoSEQ multiplex PCR, and its TCRdb copy is limited to in-frame clones, with some not included. The sample yields about 13,000 clones, around 80% seen once. Sequencing input: ileal tissue. J is TRBJ2-1 and V is TRBV29-1, with D maybe TRBD1 (6 bases). The TCR originated in an adult with Crohn's disease. The CDR3 region has the DNA TGCAGCGGGGACGGACAGCCCCCTAAGGGGCAGTTCTTC. It encodes CSGDGQPPKGQFF.